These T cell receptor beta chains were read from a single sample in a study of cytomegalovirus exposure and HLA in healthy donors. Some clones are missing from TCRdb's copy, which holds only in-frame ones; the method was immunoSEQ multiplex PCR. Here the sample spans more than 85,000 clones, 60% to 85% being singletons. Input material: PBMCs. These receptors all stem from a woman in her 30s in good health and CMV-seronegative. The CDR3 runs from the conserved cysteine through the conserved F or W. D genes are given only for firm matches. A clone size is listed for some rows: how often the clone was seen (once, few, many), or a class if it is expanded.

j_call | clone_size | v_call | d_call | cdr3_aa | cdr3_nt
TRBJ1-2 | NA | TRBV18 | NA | CASSSGPSYGYTF | TGTGCCAGCTCATCGGGTCCTTCCTATGGCTACACCTTC
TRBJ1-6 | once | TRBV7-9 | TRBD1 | CASSFDPGQNSPLHF | TGTGCCAGCAGCTTTGATCCGGGACAGAATTCACCCCTCCACTTT
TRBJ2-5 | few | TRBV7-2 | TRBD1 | CASGVGDHRGTQYF | TGTGCCAGCGGGGTGGGGGATCACAGGGGAACCCAGTACTTC
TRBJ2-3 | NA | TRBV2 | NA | CASSQRGTDTQYF | TGTGCCAGCTCACAGCGGGGCACAGATACGCAGTATTTT
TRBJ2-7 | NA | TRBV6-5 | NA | CASSYSPGTYEQYF | TGTGCCAGCAGTTACTCACCGGGAACCTACGAGCAGTACTTC
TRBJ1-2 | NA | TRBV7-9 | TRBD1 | CASSPGQGNYGYTF | TGTGCCAGCAGCCCGGGACAGGGGAACTATGGCTACACCTTC
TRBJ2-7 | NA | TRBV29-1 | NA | CSVGKQPPYEQYF | TGCAGCGTTGGTAAACAGCCACCCTACGAGCAGTACTTC
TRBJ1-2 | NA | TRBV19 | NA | CASSISGSRGYTF | TGTGCCAGTAGTATCTCGGGGTCTAGGGGCTACACCTTC
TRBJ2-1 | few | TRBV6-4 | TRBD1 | CASSASSGQGAGEQFF | TGTGCCAGCAGTGCCTCTTCGGGACAGGGGGCGGGTGAGCAGTTCTTC
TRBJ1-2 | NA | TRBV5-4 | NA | CASSLYRSAGYTF | TGTGCCAGCAGCTTGTACAGATCGGCTGGCTACACCTTC
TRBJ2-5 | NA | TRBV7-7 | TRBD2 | CASSNIGGGQETQYF | TGTGCCAGCAGCAATATCGGGGGGGGACAAGAGACCCAGTACTTC
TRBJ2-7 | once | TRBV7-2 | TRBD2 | CASSLERGNYEQYF | TGTGCCAGCAGCTTAGAGCGGGGGAACTACGAGCAGTACTTC
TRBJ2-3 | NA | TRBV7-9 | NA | CASSFRGGTDTQYF | TGTGCCAGCAGCTTTCGCGGGGGCACAGATACGCAGTATTTT
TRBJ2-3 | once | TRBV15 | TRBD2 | CATRGGRASTDTQYF | TGTGCCACCCGGGGGGGGAGGGCCAGCACAGATACGCAGTATTTT
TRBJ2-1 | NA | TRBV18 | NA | CASSPAGVDYNEQFF | TGTGCCAGCTCCCCGGCAGGGGTCGACTACAATGAGCAGTTCTTC
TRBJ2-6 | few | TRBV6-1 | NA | CASRAQGSGANVLTF | TGTGCCAGCAGAGCTCAGGGCTCTGGGGCCAACGTCCTGACTTTC
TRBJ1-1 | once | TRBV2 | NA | CASKQDMNTEAFF | TGTGCCAGCAAACAGGACATGAACACTGAAGCTTTCTTT
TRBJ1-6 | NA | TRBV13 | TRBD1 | CASSRTTGNNSPLHF | TGTGCCAGCAGCCGCACGACAGGGAATAATTCACCCCTCCACTTT
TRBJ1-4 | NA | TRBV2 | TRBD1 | CASSWTGENEKLFF | TGTGCCAGCAGTTGGACAGGGGAGAATGAAAAACTGTTTTTT
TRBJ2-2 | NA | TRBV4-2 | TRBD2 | CASSQASGRTGELFF | TGTGCCAGCAGCCAAGCCAGCGGGAGGACCGGGGAGCTGTTTTTT
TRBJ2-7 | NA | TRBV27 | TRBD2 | CASSQTSGSFEQYF | TGTGCCAGCAGCCAGACTAGCGGGAGCTTCGAGCAGTACTTC
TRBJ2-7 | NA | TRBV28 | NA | CASSFRGNNNEQYF | TGTGCCAGCAGTTTCCGGGGGAATAACAACGAGCAGTACTTC
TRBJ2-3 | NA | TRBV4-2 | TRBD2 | CASSQRTSGGGDTQYF | TGTGCCAGCAGCCAACGGACTAGCGGGGGGGGTGATACGCAGTATTTT
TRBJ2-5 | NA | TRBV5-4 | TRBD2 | CASSSGTRAETQYF | TGTGCCAGCAGCTCCGGGACTAGGGCGGAGACCCAGTACTTC
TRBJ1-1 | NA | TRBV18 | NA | CASSTEQFLNTEAFF | TGTGCCAGCTCCACAGAACAATTCCTGAACACTGAAGCTTTCTTT
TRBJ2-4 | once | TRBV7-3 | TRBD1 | CASSLQRGDRDIQYF | TGTGCCAGCAGCTTACAAAGGGGGGACAGGGACATTCAGTACTTC
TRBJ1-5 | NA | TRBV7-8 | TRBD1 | CASSTGQKNQPQHF | TGTGCCAGCAGCACGGGACAGAAGAATCAGCCCCAGCATTTT
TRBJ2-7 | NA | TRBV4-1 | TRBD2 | CASSQAPAGDHEQYF | TGCGCCAGCAGCCAAGCTCCAGCGGGGGACCACGAGCAGTACTTC
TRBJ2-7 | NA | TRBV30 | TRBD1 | CAWSVGTGGHDEQYF | TGTGCCTGGAGTGTGGGGACAGGGGGCCATGACGAGCAGTACTTC
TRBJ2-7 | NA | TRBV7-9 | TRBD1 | CASSLEAGTAYEQYF | TGTGCCAGCAGCTTAGAGGCCGGGACAGCCTACGAGCAGTACTTC
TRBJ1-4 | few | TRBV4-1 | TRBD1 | CASSQETGGDEKLFF | TGCGCCAGCAGCCAAGAAACAGGGGGCGATGAAAAACTGTTTTTT
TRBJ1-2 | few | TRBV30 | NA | CAWSVGGAFPNYGYTF | TGTGCCTGGAGTGTTGGGGGGGCCTTCCCCAACTATGGCTACACCTTC
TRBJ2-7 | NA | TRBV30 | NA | CAWRRQASYEQYF | TGTGCCTGGAGAAGACAGGCCTCCTACGAGCAGTACTTC
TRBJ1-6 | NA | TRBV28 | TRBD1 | CASGTGGPLPLHF | TGTGCCAGCGGGACAGGGGGCCCCCTCCCCCTCCACTTT
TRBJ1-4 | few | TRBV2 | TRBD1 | CASRDLGQGDKNEKLFF | TGTGCCAGCAGGGACCTGGGACAGGGAGATAAAAATGAGAAACTGTTTTTT
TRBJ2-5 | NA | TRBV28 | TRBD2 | CASRETSGRAGETQYF | TGTGCCAGCAGAGAGACTAGCGGGAGGGCTGGGGAGACCCAGTACTTC